The subject of this entry is one T cell receptor (beta chain). Antigen: not known. This record comes from a study of T cells in Graves' hyperthyroidism and ophthalmopathy. General observations from the study: Ophthalmopathy stood apart from stable hyperthyroidism in a 13 V-J model.

The CDR3 contains 13 residues. V was trimmed by 5 bases and J by 5 bases, leaving 12 bases between them. Among the patients, aged 18 to 65, hyperthyroidism was newly diagnosed and had lasted under 2 months. PBMCs came from more than 9.5 ml fresh peripheral blood. Amplification of TCR beta CDR3 regions used RNA as the template. The TCR CDR3 first-round RT-PCR relied on the HTBI primer set. Each CDR3 protein gets one entry after TCRdb re-called the multiplex PCR reads with MiXCR. The sample consists of 300,000 to 500,000 distinct CDR3 sequences, about 15% of them appearing once. This chain connects TRBV12-3 or TRBV12-4 to TRBJ2-5, with no clear D. The specimen sequenced was blood. This clonotype was sampled from a woman in her twenties or thirties with Graves' hyperthyroidism. CDR3 sequence reads: CASSPLGRETQYF. CDR3 nucleotides: TGTGCCAGCAGTCCACTTGGCCGGGAGACCCAGTACTTC.